The 32 T cell receptor beta chains given below trace back to one sample, sequenced in a study of CD8+CD57+ T cells in acquired aplastic anemia. It was genomic DNA that served as the template for profiling TCR beta VDJ and CDR3. Each CDR3 protein is one row after TCRdb ran MiXCR on the reads. Of roughly 200,000 distinct CDR3 sequences detected, roughly 57% appear once; the ten largest clones hold around 32%. The sample was sorted CD4+, CD8+, or CD8+CD57+ T cells (not recorded which) from PBMCs. The receptors were sampled from a human donor in good health.

The chain uses TRBV5-1 and TRBJ2-3; D might be TRBD1 (5 bases). The CDR3 is 16 residues long. V lost 0 bases to trimming and J lost 0 bases, with 11 bases between them. CDR1 is SGHRS and CDR2 is YFSETQ in the germline V gene. CDR3 coding DNA: TGCGCCAGCAGCTTGGGTATCCAGGGTAGCACAGATACGCAGTATTTT. Protein: CASSLGIQGSTDTQYF.

This clonotype was seen once. The rearrangement links TRBV9 to TRBJ2-7; D is perhaps TRBD1 (6 bases). There are 14 residues in the CDR3. Per the germline V gene, CDR1 is SGDLS and CDR2 is YYNGEE. Trimming pared 4 bases from V and 2 bases from J, leaving 13 bases between. As DNA, the CDR3 is TGTGCCAGCAGCCCCCGGGACAACGCCTACGAGCAGTACTTC. Amino acids: CASSPRDNAYEQYF. Full variable domain (missing parts from reference TRBV9 and TRBJ2-7): DSGVTQTPKHLITATGQRVTLRCSPRSGDLSVYWYQQSLDQGLQFLIQYYNGEERAKGNILERFSAQQFPDLHSELNLSSLELGDSALYFCASSPRDNAYEQYFGPGTRLTVT.

The chain uses TRBV2 and TRBJ1-6; 8 positions match TRBD1. The CDR3 covers 19 residues. Germline V gene sequence: CDR1 SNHLY, CDR2 FYNNEI. J lost 0 bases, V lost 7 bases, and 14 bases had no gene match. CDR3 protein: CASTPWGQVLSSYNSPLHF. CDR3 coding DNA: TGTGCCAGCACTCCATGGGGACAGGTCTTGTCCTCCTATAATTCACCCCTCCACTTT.

The sample holds many counts of this clonotype. The V call is TRBV6-6, the J call TRBJ1-1; D not certain. V dropped 2 bases and J dropped 3 bases, with 4 bases sitting between them. The CDR3 contains 12 residues. Germline V lookup: CDR1 MNHNY, CDR2 SVGAGI (reference sequence). CDR3 in amino acids: CASSYGDTEAFF. CDR3 nucleotides: TGTGCCAGCAGTTACGGCGACACTGAAGCTTTCTTT.

This clonotype was seen many times. The CDR3 sequence: CASSFAGTGVMNEKLFF. The CDR3 region has the DNA TGTGCCAGCAGCTTTGCCGGGACAGGGGTGATGAATGAAAAACTGTTTTTT. The chain links TRBV7-9 to TRBJ1-4; 10 bases align to TRBD1. The germline V gene encodes CDR1 SEHNR and CDR2 FQNEAQ (reference sequence). The CDR3 is 17 amino acids. J lost 5 bases, V lost 3 bases, and 9 bases had no gene match. Full variable domain (missing parts from reference TRBV7-9 and TRBJ1-4): DTGVSQNPRHKITKRGQNVTFRCDPISEHNRLYWYRQTLGQGPEFLTYFQNEAQLEKSRLLSDRFSAERPKGSFSTLEIQRTEQGDSAMYLCASSFAGTGVMNEKLFFGSGTQLSVL.

This clonotype was seen a handful of times. The rearrangement links TRBV7-2 to TRBJ2-3; 12 nucleotides match TRBD2. Unmatched junction bases numbered 6, after V lost 5 bases and J lost 0 bases. Per the germline V gene, CDR1 is SGHTA and CDR2 is FQGNSA. The CDR3 has 17 residues. Here the CDR3 DNA reads TGTGCCAGCAGCCGTCTAGCGGGAGGGGGAAGCACAGATACGCAGTATTTT. Translation: CASSRLAGGGSTDTQYF.

The chain recombines TRBV7-2 with TRBJ2-7, with 7 bases aligning to TRBD1. Germline trimming cut 4 bases from V and 2 bases from J; bases unmatched to any gene: 5. In germline, CDR1 is SGHTA, CDR2 FQGNSA. The CDR3 is 14 residues long. DNA for the CDR3: TGTGCCAGCAGCTCCACAGGGGCAACCTACGAGCAGTACTTC. Protein sequence: CASSSTGATYEQYF.

The J gene is TRBJ2-3, the V gene TRBV9; no firm D call. The germline CDR1 and CDR2 sequences are SGDLS and YYNGEE. This CDR3 has 15 residues. Trimming took 5 bases from V and 1 from J, leaving 14 bases between them. CDR3 coding DNA: TGTGCCAGCAGTACGAGGTACTATCGCACAGATACGCAGTATTTT. This codes for CASSTRYYRTDTQYF.

CDR3 sequence: CASSEGAQSSPLHF. DNA of the CDR3: TGTGCCAGCAGTGAGGGAGCCCAAAGCTCACCCCTCCACTTT. V usage is TRBV6-1 and J usage is TRBJ1-6, with no clear D. Trimming shortened V by 3 bases and J by 10 bases, and 13 bases separated the two germline ends. The CDR3 extends over 14 amino acids. Per germline, CDR1 MNHNS and CDR2 SASEGT.

This sequence joins TRBV24-1 and TRBJ2-1; TRBD1 or TRBD2 may be the D gene (5 bases each). Between the trimmed V and J ends, which lost 5 bases and 0 bases, there was a span of 16 bases. This CDR3 is 17 amino acids long. Germline V gives CDR1 KGHDR, CDR2 SFDVKD. CDR3 protein: CATSASNPGSSYNEQFF. CDR3 nucleotide sequence: TGTGCCACCAGTGCTTCTAACCCAGGGAGCTCCTACAATGAGCAGTTCTTC.

Remarks on this clonotype: The junction shows a germline mismatch at one end, possibly a read error. This chain connects TRBV7-9 to TRBJ2-5, with a tentative D call TRBD2 (6 bases). Germline values: CDR1 SEHNR, CDR2 FQNEAQ (reference sequence). The CDR3 runs 15 residues. The CDR3 nucleotides read TGTGCCAGCGGCTTAGCCGGGGGAGTTCGGGAGACCCAGTACTTC. Its translation: CASGLAGGVRETQYF.

This clonotype showed up many times. This rearrangement joins TRBV9 to TRBJ2-7, with 9 bases that match TRBD1. Per germline, CDR1 SGDLS and CDR2 YYNGEE. J gave up 4 bases and V 7 bases, and 12 bases lay outside the gene matches. There are 15 residues in the CDR3. The CDR3: CASSRSGTGLYEQYF. DNA of the CDR3: TGTGCCAGCTCCCGATCCGGGACAGGGCTGTACGAGCAGTACTTC.

In this sample, this clonotype turned up many times. This chain joins TRBV6-5 and TRBJ2-3; 8 bases are shared with TRBD1. With 11 bases clipped from V and 2 bases from J, the junction kept 3 bases outside the gene matches. This CDR3 is 12 amino acids long. Per germline, CDR1 MNHEY and CDR2 SVGAGI. DNA of the CDR3: TGTGCCGCAGGGGGCATCACAGATACGCAGTATTTT. This codes for CAAGGITDTQYF.

This rearrangement joins TRBV9 to TRBJ2-7; D might be TRBD2 (6 bases). Trimming pared 0 bases from V and 0 bases from J, leaving 10 bases between. The CDR3 length is 15 residues. Germline assignment: CDR1 SGDLS and CDR2 YYNGEE. Here the CDR3 DNA reads TGTGCCAGCAGCGTAGGGCCGGGAGCCTCCTACGAGCAGTACTTC. Translating gives CASSVGPGASYEQYF.

This chain uses TRBV24-1 with TRBJ1-1; weak D call: TRBD1 (5 bases). This CDR3 contains 15 residues. Germline V gene lookup returns CDR1 KGHDR and CDR2 SFDVKD. The ends were cut back, 6 bases at V and 0 bases at J, with 13 bases in the middle. The CDR3 nucleotides are TGTGCCACCAGTTCAGGGAGAGGGTTGAACACTGAAGCTTTCTTT. The encoded protein is CATSSGRGLNTEAFF.

This clonotype was seen more than once but under ten times. The V call is TRBV7-9, the J call TRBJ1-6; D not resolved. Deletions cut 1 base from V and 10 bases from J, with 11 bases between. From germline, CDR1 is SEHNR and CDR2 FQNEAQ (reference sequence). The CDR3 consists of 14 residues. The CDR3 DNA reads as TGTGCCAGCAGCTTAGACGGAGGCGGCTCACCCCTCCACTTT. Translating gives CASSLDGGGSPLHF.

This clonotype has more than one count but fewer than ten. V usage is TRBV7-2 and J usage is TRBJ2-5; perhaps TRBD1 as D (6 bases). V was shortened by 5 bases and J by 5 bases, with 24 bases between the two germline ends. In germline, CDR1 is SGHTA, CDR2 FQGNSA. The CDR3 consists of 17 residues. The CDR3 here is CASSQFPRGRVGETQYF. CDR3 nucleotides: TGTGCCAGCAGCCAGTTCCCCAGGGGAAGGGTTGGGGAGACCCAGTACTTC.

This clonotype came up once. The chain has TRBV5-1 and TRBJ2-7, with 8 positions matching TRBD1. With V trimmed by 0 bases and J by 3 bases, 5 bases remained unmatched. Germline CDR1 is SGHRS and CDR2 is YFSETQ. The CDR3 contains 15 residues. CDR3 sequence (DNA): TGCGCCAGCAGCTTGGACGGGACAGGAATCTACGAGCAGTACTTC. It encodes CASSLDGTGIYEQYF.

Concerning this clonotype: The junction departs from the called germline gene at one end, perhaps through a read error. The V call is TRBV9, the J call TRBJ1-2; D not certain. Germline V CDR1 and CDR2: SGDLS, YYNGEE. The length of the CDR3 is 15 residues. The CDR3 region is CASSLMGNLWKDYTF. For the CDR3, the DNA is TGCGCCAGCAGCTTGATGGGGAATTTGTGGAAGGACTACACCTTC.

The chain recombines TRBV9 with TRBJ2-3; possibly TRBD1 or TRBD2 for D (6 bases each). CDR1 and CDR2 (germline): SGDLS, YYNGEE. V lost 2 bases and J 6 bases, leaving 16 bases between the germline ends. The CDR3 length is 15 residues. The CDR3 bases are TGTGCCAGCAGCGTCCAAGGGGGAGGAAGGGATACGCAGTATTTT. Translating it yields CASSVQGGGRDTQYF.

The chain is built from TRBV20-1 and TRBJ2-5; 8 nucleotides agree with TRBD1. Germline V gene sequence: CDR1 DFQATT, CDR2 SNEGSKA (reference sequence). This CDR3 comprises 14 residues. V dropped 2 bases and J dropped 2; count of bases not matched to a gene: 4. Here the CDR3 reads CSARKGDRQETQYF. The CDR3 bases are TGCAGTGCTAGAAAGGGGGACAGGCAAGAGACCCAGTACTTC.

The chain combines TRBV7-2 with TRBJ2-5; 12 bases match TRBD2. V gave up 4 bases and J gave up 4 bases; unmatched junction bases: 10. The CDR3 spans 17 residues. The germline V gene encodes CDR1 SGHTA and CDR2 FQGNSA. The CDR3 DNA sequence: TGTGCCAGCAGCTCGTTACTAGCGGGAGGCCCTACAGAGACCCAGTACTTC. As protein: CASSSLLAGGPTETQYF.

This clonotype has more than one count but fewer than ten. The rearrangement links TRBV2 to TRBJ1-1; D perhaps matches TRBD1 (6 bases). V lost 2 bases, J lost 0 bases, and 13 bases lay in between. There are 16 residues in the CDR3. Looked up from germline, CDR1 is SNHLY and CDR2 is FYNNEI. The CDR3 here is CASSEIGTHMNTEAFF. The CDR3, as DNA: TGTGCCAGCAGTGAAATAGGGACACACATGAACACTGAAGCTTTCTTT.

V and J are TRBV10-3 and TRBJ1-1, with D maybe TRBD1 (5 bases). From germline, CDR1 is ENHRY and CDR2 SYGVKD. The length of the CDR3 is 15 residues. Trimming stripped 0 bases from V and 5 bases from J, with 13 bases between. The CDR3: CAISESRAEGTEAFF. CDR3 nucleotide sequence: TGTGCCATCAGTGAGTCTCGGGCCGAGGGGACTGAAGCTTTCTTT.

In this sample, this clonotype turned up many times. The chain recombines TRBV10-2 with TRBJ2-5; 7 bases map to TRBD1. Germline CDR1 WSHSY, CDR2 SAAADI. The CDR3 spans 13 residues. Germline trimming cut 6 bases from V and 2 bases from J; bases unmatched to any gene: 3. The CDR3 DNA is TGCGCCAGCAGAATGACAGGGCAAGAGACCCAGTACTTC. Its translation: CASRMTGQETQYF.

The CDR3 reads CASMPEGLNTEAFF. CDR3 in DNA: TGTGCCAGCATGCCTGAGGGACTGAACACTGAAGCTTTCTTT. The rearrangement joins TRBV5-8 to TRBJ1-1; TRBD1 is a possible D gene (5 bases). The CDR3 consists of 14 residues. The germline V gene encodes CDR1 SGHTS and CDR2 YDEGEE. Trimming cost V 6 bases and J 0 bases, with 12 bases left between them. Full variable domain (outside the CDR3, taken from reference TRBV5-8 and TRBJ1-1): EAGVTQSPTHLIKTRGQQATLRCSPISGHTSVYWYQQALGLGLQFLLWYDEGEERNRGNFPPRFSGRQFPNYSSELNVNALELEDSALYLCASMPEGLNTEAFFGQGTRLTVV.

This chain connects TRBV6-4 to TRBJ1-6; a weak D match, TRBD1 (5 bases). The germline CDR1 and CDR2 sequences are MRHNA and SNTAGT. Trimming stripped 5 bases from V and 6 bases from J, with 11 bases between. The CDR3 is made up of 14 amino acids. CDR3 residues: CASSPGRINSPLHF. CDR3 nucleotides: TGTGCCAGCAGTCCGGGACGGATTAATTCACCCCTCCACTTT.

The chain combines TRBV19 with TRBJ2-7; a possible D gene is TRBD1 (5 bases). Germline V gene data show CDR1 as LNHDA and CDR2 as SQIVND (reference sequence). V was shortened by 1 base and J by 4 bases, with 8 bases between the two germline ends. The CDR3 spans 13 residues. As DNA, the CDR3 is TGTGCCAGTAGTATAGCCAGGGATTACGAGCAGTACTTC. Protein: CASSIARDYEQYF.

The chain is built from TRBV2 and TRBJ2-5; either TRBD1 or TRBD2 may fit D (5 bases each). The CDR3 is 10 residues long. The germline gives CDR1 SNHLY, CDR2 FYNNEI. With 6 bases removed from V and 7 bases from J, the gap between germline ends came to 6 bases. CDR3 residues: CASRGVTQYF. The CDR3 nucleotides are TGTGCCAGCAGGGGGGTGACCCAGTACTTC.

The gene calls are TRBV19 and TRBJ2-7; 11 bases fit TRBD1. The germline V gene encodes CDR1 LNHDA and CDR2 SQIVND (reference sequence). J lost 3 bases, V lost 3 bases, and 7 bases had no gene match. This CDR3 has 16 residues. CDR3 in DNA: TGTGCCAGTAGTATCTCCATCGGGACAGGGGGCTACGAGCAGTACTTC. This gives the protein CASSISIGTGGYEQYF.

This chain links TRBV29-1 with TRBJ2-7; the D is unclear. The germline V gene has CDR1 SQVTM and CDR2 ANQGSEA. V dropped 8 bases and J dropped 0 bases, with 11 bases sitting between them. The CDR3 has 12 residues. Here the CDR3 reads CSQDHTSYEQYF. In DNA, the CDR3 is TGCAGCCAAGACCACACCTCCTACGAGCAGTACTTC.

V gene TRBV6-2 or TRBV6-3 combines with J gene TRBJ2-1, with 10 bases fitting TRBD2. The CDR3 has 19 amino acids. V lost 3 bases and J lost 4; bases outside the gene matches: 15. Germline V lookup: CDR1 MNHEY, CDR2 SVGEGT. The CDR3 coding sequence is TGTGCCAGCAGTTATAATCCCAAGAGTAGCGGGGGGTTTTACAATGAGCAGTTCTTC. Encoded protein: CASSYNPKSSGGFYNEQFF.